Listed here are 21 T cell receptor beta chains from one sample, sequenced in a study of PD-1 blockade in mismatch repair-deficient tumors. Generated by immunoSEQ multiplex PCR, the TCRdb table keeps only in-frame clones and is missing some. The sample carries some 110,000 clones, 70% to 80% recorded once. The sample in question was peripheral blood, obtained approximately 14 months after starting pembrolizumab. These receptors came from an adult with mismatch repair-deficient cancer.

The chain has TRBV11-2 and TRBJ2-1, with D tentatively TRBD1 (5 bases). The CDR3 is 18 amino acids. V was cut by 9 bases and J by 4 bases, with 28 bases left in between. Germline V gene data show CDR1 as SGHAT and CDR2 as FQNNGV. The CDR3: CASRQTFRSAARYNEQFF. As DNA, the CDR3 is TGTGCCAGTCGACAGACTTTTAGGTCTGCAGCTAGATACAATGAGCAGTTCTTC.

The rearrangement uses TRBV13 and TRBJ2-2; no clear D. The germline V gene encodes CDR1 PRHDT and CDR2 FYEKMQ (reference sequence). Trimming took off 6 bases at V and 5 bases at J, with 19 bases between the two ends. CDR3 size: 16 residues. This CDR3 reads CASSPGLARRTGELFF. CDR3 coding DNA: TGTGCCAGCAGTCCTGGTTTGGCCCGGCGAACCGGGGAGCTGTTTTTT. The full variable domain, in which reference TRBV13 and TRBJ2-2 provide the parts outside the CDR3, is AAGVIQSPRHLIKEKRETATLKCYPIPRHDTVYWYQQGPGQDPQFLISFYEKMQSDKGSIPDRFSAQQFSDYHSELNMSSLELGDSALYFCASSPGLARRTGELFFGEGSRLTVL.

This chain links TRBV7-2 with TRBJ2-1, with TRBD2 matching over 10 bases. CDR1 and CDR2 from the germline V gene are SGHTA and FQGNSA. The trim removed 4 bases at V and 6 bases at J, leaving 6 bases unmatched. The CDR3 consists of 15 residues. This CDR3 is CASSSTSGWINEQFF. The CDR3 DNA follows: TGTGCCAGCAGCTCGACTAGCGGGTGGATCAATGAGCAGTTCTTC.

The chain has TRBV11-3 and TRBJ1-1, with D maybe TRBD1 (5 bases). The CDR3 runs 14 residues. V lost 4 bases, J lost 4 bases, and 13 bases lay in between. From germline, CDR1 is SGHNT and CDR2 YENEEA. The CDR3 region is CASSSGWGGTEAFF. The CDR3 bases are TGTGCCAGCAGCTCAGGGTGGGGGGGCACTGAAGCTTTCTTT. The whole variable domain, filled in from reference TRBV11-3 and TRBJ1-1, reads EAGVVQSPRYKIIEKKQPVAFWCNPISGHNTLYWYLQNLGQGPELLIRYENEEAVDDSQLPKDRFSAERLKGVDSTLKIQPAELGDSAVYLCASSSGWGGTEAFFGQGTRLTVV.

The gene calls are TRBV6-1 and TRBJ1-2, with a tentative D call TRBD1 (5 bases). V lost 0 bases to trimming and J lost 6 bases, with 14 bases between them. The CDR3 consists of 15 residues. Germline values: CDR1 MNHNS, CDR2 SASEGT. CDR3 loop: CASSEAITREHGYTF. CDR3 sequence (DNA): TGTGCCAGCAGTGAAGCGATTACCAGGGAGCATGGCTACACCTTC.

This clone came up a few times. The CDR3 DNA follows: TGTGCCAGCAGTCCCTTAGCGGGAAACGAGCAGTACTTC. Its translation: CASSPLAGNEQYF. The V gene is TRBV6-1, the J gene TRBJ2-7; 8 bases match TRBD2. With 5 bases clipped from V and 5 bases from J, the junction kept 5 bases outside the gene matches. The CDR3 covers 13 residues. In germline, CDR1 is MNHNS, CDR2 SASEGT.

The CDR3 sequence is CASSLGGTGEQYF. Written as DNA, the CDR3 is TGTGCCAGCAGCTTAGGGGGGACAGGTGAGCAGTACTTC. This sequence joins TRBV7-2 and TRBJ2-7; 8 bases match TRBD1. The germline V gene encodes CDR1 SGHTA and CDR2 FQGNSA. The V gene end was trimmed by 1 base and the J gene end by 7 bases; junction bases not matched to a gene: 3. This CDR3 spans 13 amino acids.

This clone was observed a handful of times. V usage is TRBV30 and J usage is TRBJ2-3; D is unresolved. The CDR3 loop spans 14 amino acids. Germline CDR1 is GTSNPN and CDR2 is SVGIG (reference sequence). Trimming shortened V by 2 bases and J by 2 bases, and 11 bases separated the two germline ends. DNA for the CDR3: TGTGCCTGGAGTCTGAAGGCCCACACAGATACGCAGTATTTT. Its translation is CAWSLKAHTDTQYF. The full variable domain, its missing parts supplied by reference TRBV30 and TRBJ2-3, is SQTIHQWPATLVQPVGSPLSLECTVEGTSNPNLYWYRQAAGRGLQLLFYSVGIGQISSEVPQNLSASRPQDRQFILSSKKLLLSDSGFYLCAWSLKAHTDTQYFGPGTRLTVL.

The rearrangement joins TRBV6-6 to TRBJ1-5; unclear D gene. With 7 bases removed from V and 0 bases from J, the gap between germline ends came to 10 bases. This CDR3 region has 14 residues. The V gene's germline CDR1 is MNHNY and CDR2 SVGAGI (reference sequence). The DNA of the CDR3 is TGTGCCAGCAAGTATAAGGATAGCAATCAGCCCCAGCATTTT. The encoded protein is CASKYKDSNQPQHF.

The rearrangement links TRBV5-1 to TRBJ1-5; D may be TRBD1 (5 bases). The germline V and J ends were trimmed by 0 bases and 3 bases, with 10 bases remaining between them. The CDR3 has 15 residues. Germline lookup yields CDR1 SGHRS and CDR2 YFSETQ. The CDR3 region has the DNA TGCGCCAGCAGCTTGGGAGACAGACCCAATCAGCCCCAGCATTTT. Translating it yields CASSLGDRPNQPQHF. Supplemented by reference TRBV5-1 and TRBJ1-5, the full variable domain reads KAGVTQTPRYLIKTRGQQVTLSCSPISGHRSVSWYQQTPGQGLQFLFEYFSETQRNKGNFPGRFSGRQFSNSRSEMNVSTLELGDSALYLCASSLGDRPNQPQHFGDGTRLSIL.

The chain combines TRBV6-6 with TRBJ1-5; D is uncertain. V dropped 5 bases and J dropped 6 bases, with 14 bases sitting between them. The germline gives CDR1 MNHNY, CDR2 SVGAGI (reference sequence). The CDR3 is 14 residues long. The CDR3 DNA reads as TGTGCCAGCAGTGGCGTCCTGGGCACTCAGCCCCAGCATTTT. This sequence encodes CASSGVLGTQPQHF.

This rearrangement joins TRBV5-1 to TRBJ1-1, with a possible D match to TRBD1 (6 bases). This CDR3 is 15 amino acids long. The V and J ends lost 4 bases and 1 base respectively, with 14 bases between them. From germline, CDR1 is SGHRS and CDR2 YFSETQ. Written as DNA, the CDR3 is TGCGCCAGCAGCGTTAACCCGGGACAGAACACTGAAGCTTTCTTT. Encoded protein: CASSVNPGQNTEAFF.

V is TRBV6-5 and J is TRBJ1-1; D may be TRBD1 (6 bases). The V gene's germline CDR1 is MNHEY and CDR2 SVGAGI. Trimming stripped 5 bases from V and 2 bases from J, with 12 bases between. The CDR3 runs 14 residues. The CDR3 DNA reads as TGTGCCAGCAGTCCTAGAGGGGGAAACACTGAAGCTTTCTTT. Translating it yields CASSPRGGNTEAFF.

This rearrangement joins TRBV2 to TRBJ2-2, with TRBD1 as a possible D gene (6 bases). CDR1 and CDR2 from the germline V gene are SNHLY and FYNNEI. Trimming took 7 bases from V and 4 from J, leaving 10 bases between them. The CDR3 consists of 13 residues. Written as DNA, the CDR3 is TGTGCCAGCAAAAGGGGGAGCACCGGGGAGCTGTTTTTT. The encoded protein is CASKRGSTGELFF.

The chain is built from TRBV5-1 and TRBJ1-1; TRBD1 might be the D (5 bases). CDR3 length equals 15 residues. Germline V gene lookup returns CDR1 SGHRS and CDR2 YFSETQ. V lost 4 bases to trimming and J lost 5 bases, with 18 bases between them. The CDR3 spells CASSADTIGTTEAFF. The CDR3 DNA sequence: TGCGCCAGCAGCGCGGACACTATCGGAACAACTGAAGCTTTCTTT.

This chain joins TRBV7-9 and TRBJ2-7; a weak D match, TRBD2 (5 bases). CDR1 SEHNR and CDR2 FQNEAQ come from the germline V gene (reference sequence). This CDR3 comprises 13 residues. The V end was cut by 5 bases, the J end by 2 bases, with 10 bases between. The CDR3 nucleotides read TGTGCCAGCAGCACGACTATTCCCTACGAGCAGTACTTC. Its translation is CASSTTIPYEQYF.

This rearrangement joins TRBV6-4 to TRBJ2-1; D might be TRBD1 (6 bases). Germline CDR1 MRHNA, CDR2 SNTAGT. The CDR3 length is 14 residues. Trimming cost V 0 bases and J 5 bases, with 8 bases left between them. CDR3 amino acids: CASSDSGGNNEQFF. In nucleotides, the CDR3 is TGTGCCAGCAGTGACTCAGGGGGTAACAATGAGCAGTTCTTC.

The CDR3 protein is CASSNNVKDTEAFF. The DNA of the CDR3 is TGTGCCAGCAGTAATAATGTAAAGGACACTGAAGCTTTCTTT. This chain uses TRBV25-1 with TRBJ1-1; D is ambiguous. V shed 5 bases and J shed 3 bases, with 13 bases lying between them. The CDR3 totals 14 residues. Germline V gene sequence: CDR1 MGHDK, CDR2 SYGVNS.

This clone was detected a few times. CDR3 nucleotide sequence: TGCGCCAGCAGCTTACGACTGAACGCCTACAATGAGCAGTTCTTC. Translated: CASSLRLNAYNEQFF. The rearrangement joins TRBV5-1 to TRBJ2-1; D call uncertain. Trimming cost V 2 bases and J 2 bases, with 11 bases left between them. Germline CDR1 reads SGHRS; CDR2 reads YFSETQ. The CDR3 is 15 amino acids.

The chain couples TRBV6-6 to TRBJ1-1; D gene ambiguous. This CDR3 is built from 13 residues. Germline CDR1 is MNHNY and CDR2 is SVGAGI (reference sequence). Trimming cost V 2 bases and J 4 bases, with 8 bases left between them. CDR3 in DNA: TGTGCCAGCAGTTACGCAGCAACCACTGAAGCTTTCTTT. It codes for CASSYAATTEAFF.

V is TRBV29-1 and J is TRBJ2-1; no clear D gene. CDR3 length equals 12 residues. Deletions cut 4 bases from V and 10 bases from J, with 14 bases between. Looked up from germline, CDR1 is SQVTM and CDR2 is ANQGSEA. The CDR3: CSVALREGEQFF. The CDR3 DNA reads TGCAGCGTTGCACTCCGAGAAGGAGAGCAGTTCTTC.